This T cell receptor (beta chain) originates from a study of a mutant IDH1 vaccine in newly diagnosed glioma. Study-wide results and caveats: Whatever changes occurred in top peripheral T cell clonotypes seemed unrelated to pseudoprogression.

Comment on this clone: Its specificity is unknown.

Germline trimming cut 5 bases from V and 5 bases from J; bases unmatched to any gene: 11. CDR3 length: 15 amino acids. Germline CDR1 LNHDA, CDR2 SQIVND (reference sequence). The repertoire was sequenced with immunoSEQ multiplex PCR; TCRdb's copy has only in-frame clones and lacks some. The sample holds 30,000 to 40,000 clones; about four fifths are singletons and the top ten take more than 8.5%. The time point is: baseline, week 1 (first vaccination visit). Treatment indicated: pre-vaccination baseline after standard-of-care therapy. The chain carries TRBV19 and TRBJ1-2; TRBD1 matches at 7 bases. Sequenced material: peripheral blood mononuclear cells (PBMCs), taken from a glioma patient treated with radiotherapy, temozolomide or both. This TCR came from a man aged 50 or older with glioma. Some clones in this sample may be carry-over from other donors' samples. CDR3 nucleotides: TGTGCCAGTAGTGGCTGGGACAGAAATTTTTATGGCTACACCTTC. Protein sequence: CASSGWDRNFYGYTF.